The 4 T cell receptor beta chains presented below share a single source sample, sequenced in a study of blood T cells in healthy people across ages. It was with a sample-barcoded 5' primer and a J-beta primer mix that a second PCR of roughly 7 to 12 cycles was run. TCRdb ran MiXCR on the 5' RACE reads and lists one entry per CDR3 protein. The sample comprises about 780,000 distinct CDR3 sequences, under 80% of which are singletons, and 28% rests with the top ten. Sequencing used blood. The receptor set was obtained from a man aged 25 to 40 in good health.

This clonotype was seen more than once but under ten times. V usage is TRBV6-5 and J usage is TRBJ2-5; TRBD2 matches 9 bases. The junction had 5 bases not matched to a gene; V was cut back by 5 bases and J by 1 base. This CDR3 comprises 15 residues. Germline-derived CDR1 and CDR2 are MNHEY and SVGAGI. The DNA for the CDR3 is TGTGCCAGCAGTAACAGCGGGGGGATCCAAGAGACCCAGTACTTC. Translation: CASSNSGGIQETQYF.

The table lists this clonotype with a few counts. The rearrangement uses TRBV11-2 and TRBJ2-1; no clear D. Germline V gene lookup returns CDR1 SGHAT and CDR2 FQNNGV. This CDR3 spans 13 amino acids. The V and J ends lost 3 bases and 4 bases respectively, with 7 bases between them. The CDR3 sequence is CASSLAQYNEQFF. CDR3 nucleotide sequence: TGTGCCAGCAGCTTGGCCCAATACAATGAGCAGTTCTTC.

A word on this clonotype: The junction departs from germline at one end; a sequencing error may be responsible. The V call is TRBV20-1, the J call TRBJ2-7; D perhaps matches TRBD2 (6 bases). The germline V gene has CDR1 DFQATT and CDR2 SNEGSKA (reference sequence). There are 15 residues in the CDR3. The CDR3 DNA is TGCAGTGCTATAAGTCCGGGGACTGGAGCCTATGAGCAGTACTTC. Its translation: CSAISPGTGAYEQYF.

This rearrangement joins TRBV10-3 to TRBJ1-6; TRBD1 might be the D (5 bases). The V end was cut by 3 bases, the J end by 10 bases, with 13 bases between. The CDR3 contains 14 residues. CDR1 is ENHRY, CDR2 SYGVKD, per germline. This CDR3 reads CAISDRGLESPLHF. In DNA, the CDR3 is TGTGCCATCAGTGACCGGGGGTTAGAATCACCCCTCCACTTT.